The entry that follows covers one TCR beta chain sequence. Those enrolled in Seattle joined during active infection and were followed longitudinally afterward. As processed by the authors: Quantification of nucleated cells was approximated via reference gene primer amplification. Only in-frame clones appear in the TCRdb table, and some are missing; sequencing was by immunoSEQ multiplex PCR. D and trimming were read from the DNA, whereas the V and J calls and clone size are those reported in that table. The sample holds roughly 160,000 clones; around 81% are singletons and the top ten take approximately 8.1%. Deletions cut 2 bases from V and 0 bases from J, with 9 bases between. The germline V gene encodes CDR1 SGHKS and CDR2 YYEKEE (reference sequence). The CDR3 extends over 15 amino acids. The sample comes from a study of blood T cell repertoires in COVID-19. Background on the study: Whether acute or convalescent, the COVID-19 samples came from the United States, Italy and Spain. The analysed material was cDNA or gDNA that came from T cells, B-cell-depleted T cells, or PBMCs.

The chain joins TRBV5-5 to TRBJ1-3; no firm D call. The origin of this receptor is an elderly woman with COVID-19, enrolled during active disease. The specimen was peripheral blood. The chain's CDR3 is CASSFGGVSGNTIYF. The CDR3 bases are TGTGCCAGCAGCTTCGGCGGGGTCTCTGGAAACACCATATATTTT.